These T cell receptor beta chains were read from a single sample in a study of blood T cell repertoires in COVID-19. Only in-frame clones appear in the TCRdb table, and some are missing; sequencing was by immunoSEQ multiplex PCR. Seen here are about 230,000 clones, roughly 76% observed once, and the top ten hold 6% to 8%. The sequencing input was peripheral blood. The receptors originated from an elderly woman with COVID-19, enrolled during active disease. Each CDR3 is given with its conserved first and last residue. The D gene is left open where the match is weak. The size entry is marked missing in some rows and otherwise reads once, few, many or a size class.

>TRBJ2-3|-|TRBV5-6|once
CASSFPITGPDTQYF
TGTGCCAGCAGCTTCCCGATTACAGGGCCAGATACGCAGTATTTT
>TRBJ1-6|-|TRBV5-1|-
CASSFGGQGTPLHF
TGCGCCAGCAGCTTTGGGGGCCAGGGGACACCCCTCCACTTT
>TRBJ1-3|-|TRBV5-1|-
CASSRDGNTIYF
TGCGCCAGCTCCCGGGATGGAAACACCATATATTTT
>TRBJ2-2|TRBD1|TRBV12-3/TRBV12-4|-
CASWTGDAGELFF
TGTGCCAGCTGGACAGGGGATGCAGGGGAGCTGTTTTTT
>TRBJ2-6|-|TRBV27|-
CASSLRQSGANVLTF
TGTGCCAGCAGTCTTAGACAATCTGGGGCCAACGTCCTGACTTTC
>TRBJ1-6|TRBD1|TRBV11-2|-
CASSLSHRGPNSPLHF
TGTGCCAGCAGCTTATCCCACAGGGGACCTAATTCACCCCTCCACTTT
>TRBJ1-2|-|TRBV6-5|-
CASTKQGSDYGYTF
TGTGCCAGCACCAAACAGGGATCCGACTATGGCTACACCTTC
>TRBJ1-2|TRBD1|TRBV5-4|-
CASSPLQGNYGYTF
TGTGCCAGCAGCCCCTTACAGGGGAACTATGGCTACACCTTC
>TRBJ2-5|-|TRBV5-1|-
CASSLVPQETQYF
TGCGCCAGCAGCTTGGTCCCTCAAGAGACCCAGTACTTC
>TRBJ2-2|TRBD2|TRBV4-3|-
CASSHTGLARQMNTGELFF
TGCGCCAGCAGCCACACAGGACTAGCGAGGCAAATGAACACCGGGGAGCTGTTTTTT
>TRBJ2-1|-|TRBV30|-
CAWSVERKEQFF
TGTGCCTGGAGTGTGGAGAGGAAAGAGCAGTTCTTC
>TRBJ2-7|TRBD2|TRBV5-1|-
CASSWEGGYEQYF
TGCGCCAGCAGTTGGGAGGGCGGGTACGAGCAGTACTTC
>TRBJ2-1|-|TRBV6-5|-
CASSSRMEQFF
TGTGCCAGCAGTTCTAGGATGGAGCAGTTCTTC
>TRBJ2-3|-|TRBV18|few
CASSPPGSGTDTQYF
TGTGCCAGCTCACCACCGGGGTCAGGGACAGATACGCAGTATTTT
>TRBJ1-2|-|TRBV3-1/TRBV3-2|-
CASSRTSNYGYTF
TGTGCCAGCAGTCGGACTTCTAACTATGGCTACACCTTC
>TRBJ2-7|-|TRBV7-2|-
CASSLGQSSYEQYF
TGTGCCAGCAGCTTAGGACAGTCTTCCTACGAGCAGTACTTC
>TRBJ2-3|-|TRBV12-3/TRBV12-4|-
CASILGASDTQYF
TGTGCCAGCATCTTAGGGGCTTCAGATACGCAGTATTTT
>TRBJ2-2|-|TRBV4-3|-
CASKSRNVPGELFF
TGCGCCAGCAAATCTAGGAATGTTCCCGGGGAGCTGTTTTTT
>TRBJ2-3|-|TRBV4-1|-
CASSRAFVTDTQYF
TGCGCCAGCAGCCGGGCCTTCGTCACAGATACGCAGTATTTT
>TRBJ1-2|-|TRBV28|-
CASSPPGLANTF
TGTGCCAGCAGCCCCCCGGGCCTAGCGAACACCTTC
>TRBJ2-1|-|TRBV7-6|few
CASSFLGGAGNEQFF
TGTGCCAGCAGCTTCTTGGGGGGGGCAGGCAATGAGCAGTTCTTC
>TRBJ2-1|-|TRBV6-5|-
CASRSGGGSYEQFF
TGTGCCAGCCGCTCCGGGGGCGGGAGCTATGAGCAGTTCTTC
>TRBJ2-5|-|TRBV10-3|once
CAISGDSSQETQYF
TGTGCCATCAGTGGCGACAGTTCCCAAGAGACCCAGTACTTC
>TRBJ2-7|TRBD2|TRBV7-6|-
CASSLAIGTSGGGYEQYF
TGTGCCAGCAGCTTAGCCATAGGGACTAGCGGGGGAGGCTACGAGCAGTACTTC
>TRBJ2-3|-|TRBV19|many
CASSIGLDVTQYF
TGTGCCAGTAGTATTGGACTCGATGTTACGCAGTATTTT
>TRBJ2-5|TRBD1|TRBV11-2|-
CASVRDRGETQYF
TGTGCCAGCGTTCGGGACAGGGGAGAGACCCAGTACTTC
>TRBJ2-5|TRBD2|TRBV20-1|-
CSASPGASGDQETQYF
TGCAGTGCTAGTCCGGGGGCTAGCGGGGACCAAGAGACCCAGTACTTC
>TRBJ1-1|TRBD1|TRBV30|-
CAWSALRTGGRTEAFF
TGTGCCTGGAGTGCGCTTCGGACAGGGGGTCGAACTGAAGCTTTCTTT
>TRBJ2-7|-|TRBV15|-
CATSRDLGTRAYEQYF
TGTGCCACCAGCAGAGATCTGGGAACGAGGGCCTACGAGCAGTACTTC
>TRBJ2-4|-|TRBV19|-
CASKMDMTKNIQYF
TGTGCCAGTAAGATGGACATGACCAAAAACATTCAGTACTTC
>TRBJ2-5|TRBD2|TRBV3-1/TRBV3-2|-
CASTAGLVETQYF
TGTGCCAGCACCGCTGGACTAGTTGAGACCCAGTACTTC
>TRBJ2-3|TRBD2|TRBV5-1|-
CASSQTSGVDTQYF
TGCGCCAGCAGCCAGACTAGCGGGGTAGATACGCAGTATTTT
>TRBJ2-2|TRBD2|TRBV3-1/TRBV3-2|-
CASAERDSTGELFF
TGTGCCAGCGCTGAGCGGGACTCAACCGGGGAGCTGTTTTTT
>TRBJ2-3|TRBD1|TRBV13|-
CASSSTMTGSDTQYF
TGTGCCAGCAGCTCCACCATGACAGGGTCAGATACGCAGTATTTT
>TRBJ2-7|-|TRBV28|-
CASWASGDEQYF
TGTGCCAGTTGGGCCTCCGGGGACGAGCAGTACTTC
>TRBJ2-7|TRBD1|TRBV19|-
CASSIAGTGYYEQYF
TGTGCCAGTAGTATAGCCGGGACAGGGTACTACGAGCAGTACTTC
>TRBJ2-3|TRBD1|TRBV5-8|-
CASSPGQQNVGDTQYF
TGTGCCAGCAGCCCGGGACAGCAAAACGTAGGAGATACGCAGTATTTT
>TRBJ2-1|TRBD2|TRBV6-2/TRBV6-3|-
CASSRAGGWYNEQFF
TGTGCCAGCAGTAGAGCGGGGGGGTGGTACAATGAGCAGTTCTTC
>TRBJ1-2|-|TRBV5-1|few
CASSPERFSYTF
TGCGCCAGCAGCCCGGAGAGGTTTAGTTACACCTTC
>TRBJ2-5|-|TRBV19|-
CASSRGQHQETQYF
TGTGCCAGTAGCCGCGGACAGCACCAAGAGACCCAGTACTTC
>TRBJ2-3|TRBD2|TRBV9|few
CASSVTSGGVNTQYF
TGTGCCAGCAGCGTAACTAGCGGGGGGGTGAATACGCAGTATTTT
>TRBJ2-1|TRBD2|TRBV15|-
CATSRASGRALVNEQFF
TGTGCCACCAGCAGAGCTAGCGGGAGGGCCTTGGTAAATGAGCAGTTCTTC
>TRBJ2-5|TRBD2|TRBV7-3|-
CASSSGLAVETQYF
TGTGCCAGCAGCTCCGGACTAGCGGTAGAGACCCAGTACTTC
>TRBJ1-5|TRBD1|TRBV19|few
CASRAGTGGGQPQHF
TGTGCCAGTAGGGCCGGGACAGGGGGCGGACAGCCCCAGCATTTT
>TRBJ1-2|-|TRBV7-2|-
CASSLARGGNYGYTF
TGTGCCAGCAGCTTAGCGCGGGGGGGTAACTATGGCTACACCTTC
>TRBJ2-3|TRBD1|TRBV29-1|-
CSVEGTGLRATDTQYF
TGCAGCGTTGAGGGGACAGGGTTACGCGCCACAGATACGCAGTATTTT
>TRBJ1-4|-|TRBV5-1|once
CASSANRVTNEKLFF
TGCGCCAGCAGCGCCAACAGGGTTACTAATGAAAAACTGTTTTTT
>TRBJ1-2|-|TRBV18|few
CASSYGKEGYTF
TGTGCCAGCTCATACGGCAAGGAGGGCTACACCTTC
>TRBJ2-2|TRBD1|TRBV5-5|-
CASDRQGATNTGELFF
TGTGCCAGCGATAGACAGGGGGCAACGAATACCGGGGAGCTGTTTTTT
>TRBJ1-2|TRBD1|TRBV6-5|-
CASSRDRDLWSYTF
TGTGCCAGCAGCCGGGACAGAGATCTATGGAGCTACACCTTC
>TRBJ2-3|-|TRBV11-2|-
CASTTGFSTDTQYF
TGTGCCAGCACAACGGGATTTTCCACAGATACGCAGTATTTT
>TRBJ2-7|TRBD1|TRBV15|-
CATSGPGTGGARKYF
TGTGCCACCAGCGGACCTGGGACAGGGGGCGCTAGGAAGTACTTC
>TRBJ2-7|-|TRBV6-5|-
CACKRGLGYEQYF
TGTGCCTGCAAAAGGGGGTTGGGCTACGAGCAGTACTTC
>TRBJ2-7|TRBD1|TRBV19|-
CASSRYPGQASYEQYF
TGTGCCAGTAGTAGGTACCCAGGACAGGCCTCCTACGAGCAGTACTTC
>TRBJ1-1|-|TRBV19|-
CASKGELENTEAFF
TGTGCCAGTAAGGGGGAGCTGGAGAACACTGAAGCTTTCTTT
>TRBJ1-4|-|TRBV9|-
CASSDGGYNEKLFF
TGTGCCAGCAGCGACGGGGGTTATAATGAAAAACTGTTTTTT
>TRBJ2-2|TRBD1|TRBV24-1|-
CATSGGQGFRGELFF
TGTGCCACCAGTGGCGGACAGGGTTTCCGCGGGGAGCTGTTTTTT
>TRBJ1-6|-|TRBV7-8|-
CASSLEISQVNSPLHF
TGTGCCAGCAGCTTAGAAATCTCCCAGGTTAATTCACCCCTCCACTTT